This T cell receptor (beta chain) was found in a study of graft-versus-host responses after intestinal transplantation. Comments on this clone: Antigen specificity is unknown.

V shed 3 bases and J shed 7 bases, with 12 bases lying between them. Per germline, CDR1 LNHDA and CDR2 SQIVND (reference sequence). There are 13 residues in the CDR3. Findings of the study overall: Detection of GvH clones occurred in recipient marrow, and some had their first appearance in ileum or blood. Some patients had graft-donor T cell macrochimerism, and their allografts showed high graft-versus-host to host-versus-graft clonal ratios.

Profiling relied on immunoSEQ multiplex PCR, and the TCRdb table lists in-frame clones only, not all of them. The repertoire has several thousand clones, approximately 90% of them found once; the top ten carry over 4.5%. This clonotype was sampled from a human patient who received an intestinal transplant, so some T cells may come from the graft donor. Sequenced material: PBMCs, taken 83 days after transplant. V is TRBV19 and J is TRBJ1-1, with a weak D call TRBD1 (6 bases). For the CDR3, the DNA is TGTGCCAGTAGTATGGGGGGCAGTGGTGAAGCTTTCTTT. Amino acids: CASSMGGSGEAFF.